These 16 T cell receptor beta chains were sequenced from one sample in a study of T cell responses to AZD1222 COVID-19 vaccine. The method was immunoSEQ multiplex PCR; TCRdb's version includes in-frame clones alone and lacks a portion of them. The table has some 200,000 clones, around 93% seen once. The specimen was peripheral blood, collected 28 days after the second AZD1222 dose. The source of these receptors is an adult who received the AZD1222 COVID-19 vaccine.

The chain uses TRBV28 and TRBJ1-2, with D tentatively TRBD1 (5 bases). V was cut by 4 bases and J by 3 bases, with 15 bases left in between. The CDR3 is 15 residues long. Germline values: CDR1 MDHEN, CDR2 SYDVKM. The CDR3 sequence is CASSSAWGGDYGYTF. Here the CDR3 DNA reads TGTGCCAGCAGTTCGGCCTGGGGGGGGGACTATGGCTACACCTTC.

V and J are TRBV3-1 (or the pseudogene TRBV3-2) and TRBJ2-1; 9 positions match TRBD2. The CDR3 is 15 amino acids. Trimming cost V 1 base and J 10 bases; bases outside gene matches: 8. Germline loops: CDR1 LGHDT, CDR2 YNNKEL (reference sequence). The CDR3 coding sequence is TGTGCCAGCAGCCAAGGAATAGCGGGGGTTTGGGAGCAGTTCTTC. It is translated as CASSQGIAGVWEQFF.

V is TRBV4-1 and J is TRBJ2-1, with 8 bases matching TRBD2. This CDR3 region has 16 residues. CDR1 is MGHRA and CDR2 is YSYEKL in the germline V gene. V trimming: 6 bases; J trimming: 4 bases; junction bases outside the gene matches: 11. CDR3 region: CASRTAGRVAYNEQFF. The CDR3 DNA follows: TGCGCCAGCAGAACAGCCGGGAGGGTTGCTTACAATGAGCAGTTCTTC.

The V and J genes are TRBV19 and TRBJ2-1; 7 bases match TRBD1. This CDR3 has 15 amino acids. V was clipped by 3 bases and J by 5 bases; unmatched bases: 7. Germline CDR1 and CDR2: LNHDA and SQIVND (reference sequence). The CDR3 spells CASSISRDSHNEQFF. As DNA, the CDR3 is TGTGCCAGTAGTATCTCCCGGGACAGTCACAATGAGCAGTTCTTC.

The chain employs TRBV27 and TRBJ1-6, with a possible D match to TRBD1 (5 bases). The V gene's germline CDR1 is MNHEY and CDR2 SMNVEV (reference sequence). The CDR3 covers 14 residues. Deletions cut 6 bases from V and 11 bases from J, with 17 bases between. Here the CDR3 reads CASSLGAVEPPLHF. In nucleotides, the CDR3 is TGTGCCAGCAGCCTAGGGGCCGTGGAACCACCCCTCCACTTT.

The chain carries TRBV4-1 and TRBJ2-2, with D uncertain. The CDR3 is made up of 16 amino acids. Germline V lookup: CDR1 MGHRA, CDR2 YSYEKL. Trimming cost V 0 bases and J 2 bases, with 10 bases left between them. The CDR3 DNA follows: TGCGCCAGCAGCCAAGATCGTCGGCGAAACACCGGGGAGCTGTTTTTT. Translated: CASSQDRRRNTGELFF.

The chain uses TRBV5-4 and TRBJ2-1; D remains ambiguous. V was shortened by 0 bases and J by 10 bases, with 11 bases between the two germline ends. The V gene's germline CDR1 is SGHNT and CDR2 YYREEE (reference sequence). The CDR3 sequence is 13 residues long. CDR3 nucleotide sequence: TGTGCCAGCAGCTTGGAGAACCCGCTCGAGCAGTTCTTC. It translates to CASSLENPLEQFF.

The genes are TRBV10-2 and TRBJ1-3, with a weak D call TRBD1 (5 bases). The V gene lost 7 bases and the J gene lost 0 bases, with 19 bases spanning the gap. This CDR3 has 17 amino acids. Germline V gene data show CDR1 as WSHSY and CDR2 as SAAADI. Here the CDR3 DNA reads TGCGCCAGCATTCCTCGGGGCGGAAATAGCTCTGGAAACACCATATATTTT. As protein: CASIPRGGNSSGNTIYF.

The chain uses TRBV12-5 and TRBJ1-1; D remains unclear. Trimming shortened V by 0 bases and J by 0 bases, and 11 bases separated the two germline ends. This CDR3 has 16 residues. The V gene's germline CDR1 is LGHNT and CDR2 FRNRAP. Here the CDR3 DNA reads TGTGCTAGTGGTTTGGTACTGGGCTCTATGAACACTGAAGCTTTCTTT. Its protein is CASGLVLGSMNTEAFF.

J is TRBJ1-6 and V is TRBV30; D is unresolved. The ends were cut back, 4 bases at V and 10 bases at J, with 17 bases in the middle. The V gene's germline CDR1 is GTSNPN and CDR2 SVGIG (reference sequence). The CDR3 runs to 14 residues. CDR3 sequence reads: CAWKGTTGGSPLHF. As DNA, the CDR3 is TGTGCCTGGAAGGGTACGACGGGAGGATCACCCCTCCACTTT.

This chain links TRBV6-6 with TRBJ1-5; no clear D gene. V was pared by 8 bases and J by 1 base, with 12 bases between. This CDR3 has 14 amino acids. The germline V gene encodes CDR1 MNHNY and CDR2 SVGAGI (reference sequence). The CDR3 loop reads CASGQVGSNQPQHF. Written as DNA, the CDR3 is TGTGCCAGCGGGCAGGTTGGGAGCAATCAGCCCCAGCATTTT.

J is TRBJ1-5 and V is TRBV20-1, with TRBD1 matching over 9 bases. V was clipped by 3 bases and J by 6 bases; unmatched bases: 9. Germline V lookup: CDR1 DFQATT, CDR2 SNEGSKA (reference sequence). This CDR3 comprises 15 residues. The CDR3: CSASDTGGFGQPQHF. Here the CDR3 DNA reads TGCAGTGCTAGTGATACAGGGGGCTTTGGTCAGCCCCAGCATTTT.

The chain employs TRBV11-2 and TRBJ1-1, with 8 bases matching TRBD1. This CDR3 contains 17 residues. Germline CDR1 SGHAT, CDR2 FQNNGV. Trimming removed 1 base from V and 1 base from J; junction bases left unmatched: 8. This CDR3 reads CASSLGARGRANTEAFF. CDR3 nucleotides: TGTGCCAGCAGCTTAGGAGCCAGGGGGCGGGCGAACACTGAAGCTTTCTTT.

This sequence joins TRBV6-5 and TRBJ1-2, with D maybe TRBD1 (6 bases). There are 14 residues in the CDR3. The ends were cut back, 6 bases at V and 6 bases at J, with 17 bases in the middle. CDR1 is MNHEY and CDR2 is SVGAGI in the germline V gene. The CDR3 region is CASRRDTEEHGYTF. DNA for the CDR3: TGTGCCAGCAGGAGGGACACTGAGGAACATGGCTACACCTTC.

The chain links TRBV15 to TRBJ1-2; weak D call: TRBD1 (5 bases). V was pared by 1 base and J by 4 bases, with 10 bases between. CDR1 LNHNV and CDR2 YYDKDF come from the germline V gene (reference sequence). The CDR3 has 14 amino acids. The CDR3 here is CATSRGAGGYGYTF. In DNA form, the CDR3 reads TGTGCCACCAGCAGAGGTGCCGGGGGCTATGGCTACACCTTC.

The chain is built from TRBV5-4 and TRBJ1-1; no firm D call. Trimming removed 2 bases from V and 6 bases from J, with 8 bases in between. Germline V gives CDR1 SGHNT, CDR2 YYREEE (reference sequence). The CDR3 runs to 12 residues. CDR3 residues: CASSFEVAEAFF. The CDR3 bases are TGTGCCAGCAGCTTTGAGGTCGCTGAAGCTTTCTTT.